These T cell receptor beta chains were read from a single sample in a study of blood T cell repertoires in COVID-19. Only in-frame clones appear in the TCRdb table, and some are missing; sequencing was by immunoSEQ multiplex PCR. The repertoire has roughly 220,000 clones, 75% to 90% of them found once; the top ten carry less than 9.5%. The sequencing input was peripheral blood. The origin of the receptors is an elderly woman with COVID-19, enrolled during active disease. The CDR3 runs from the conserved cysteine through the conserved F or W. D genes are given only for firm matches. Part of the rows lack a size; the others show once, few, many or a class for expanded clones.

V	J	D	size	CDR3	DNA
TRBV29-1	TRBJ2-7	NA	NA	CSVSTGDFSYEQYF	TGCAGCGTCTCGACAGGCGACTTTTCCTACGAGCAGTACTTC
TRBV3-1/TRBV3-2	TRBJ1-2	NA	few	CASSQALNRHGYTF	TGTGCCAGCAGCCAAGCCTTGAACAGACATGGCTACACCTTC
TRBV11-2	TRBJ2-3	NA	NA	CASSGGANSDTQYF	TGTGCCAGCAGTGGGGGGGCCAATTCAGATACGCAGTATTTT
TRBV9	TRBJ2-2	NA	NA	CASSLQGSGELFF	TGTGCCAGCAGCTTACAGGGTTCCGGGGAGCTGTTTTTT
TRBV2	TRBJ2-7	NA	NA	CASTQAGYEQYF	TGTGCCAGCACCCAGGCAGGCTACGAGCAGTACTTC
TRBV19	TRBJ2-2	NA	NA	CATNGGGPNTGELFF	TGTGCCACCAACGGAGGCGGTCCGAACACCGGGGAGCTGTTTTTT
TRBV7-3	TRBJ1-2	NA	NA	CASSASGTALWGYTF	TGTGCCAGCAGCGCCTCCGGGACTGCACTATGGGGCTACACCTTC
TRBV18	TRBJ1-1	NA	NA	CASSPPKGGMNTEAFF	TGTGCCAGCTCACCCCCGAAGGGAGGGATGAACACTGAAGCTTTCTTT
TRBV4-3	TRBJ1-2	NA	few	CASSQVGVRYGYTF	TGCGCCAGCAGCCAAGTCGGGGTGCGGTATGGCTACACCTTC
TRBV18	TRBJ2-7	TRBD2	NA	CASSPQSLLAGAGEQYF	TGTGCCAGCTCACCCCAGTCCCTTCTAGCGGGAGCGGGGGAGCAGTACTTC
TRBV30	TRBJ2-6	NA	NA	CAWSVISGGGANVLTF	TGTGCCTGGAGTGTAATCTCGGGTGGTGGGGCCAACGTCCTGACTTTC
TRBV28	TRBJ2-1	NA	NA	CASIKGGVLDNEQFF	TGTGCCAGCATCAAAGGGGGGGTCCTTGACAATGAGCAGTTCTTC
TRBV7-8	TRBJ1-1	NA	NA	CASSLRGGTEAFF	TGTGCCAGCAGCTTAAGGGGAGGCACTGAAGCTTTCTTT
TRBV5-1	TRBJ2-1	NA	NA	CASSERTAYNEQFF	TGCGCCAGCAGCGAAAGGACAGCGTACAATGAGCAGTTCTTC
TRBV19	TRBJ1-5	TRBD1	few	CASSSTDRVRSQPQHF	TGTGCCAGTAGCAGCACCGACAGGGTTCGAAGTCAGCCCCAGCATTTT
TRBV25-1	TRBJ1-5	NA	NA	CASSESTGYSNQPQHF	TGTGCCAGCAGTGAATCCACGGGATATAGCAATCAGCCCCAGCATTTT
TRBV7-2	TRBJ2-5	NA	few	CASSSGVQTQYF	TGTGCCAGCAGCTCGGGGGTCCAGACCCAGTACTTC
TRBV3-1/TRBV3-2	TRBJ2-3	NA	NA	CASSLLSGTDTQYF	TGTGCCAGCAGCCTCCTTAGCGGCACAGATACGCAGTATTTT
TRBV28	TRBJ2-7	NA	NA	CASSASALYEQYF	TGTGCCAGCAGCGCCAGCGCGCTCTACGAGCAGTACTTC